The rows below give T cell receptor beta chains drawn from one sample of a study of T cell responses to AZD1222 COVID-19 vaccine. TCRdb's copy holds only in-frame clones and misses some; the assay was immunoSEQ multiplex PCR. The profile shows about 120,000 clones, 88% of them singletons. Specimen: peripheral blood, collected on day 0 of AZD1222 vaccination. These receptors all come from an adult in good health. The CDR3 runs from the conserved cysteine through the conserved F or W. The D gene is left open where the match is weak. Part of the rows lack a size; the others show once, few, many or a class for expanded clones.

clone_size j_call v_call d_call cdr3_nt cdr3_aa
- TRBJ2-3 TRBV2 TRBD2 TGTGCCAGCAGGAGACTAGCGGGAGGGACCACAGATACGCAGTATTTT CASRRLAGGTTDTQYF
- TRBJ2-7 TRBV7-8 - TGTGCCAGCAGCTTAGGAAGGGGGGTCTACGAGCAGTACTTC CASSLGRGVYEQYF
- TRBJ1-1 TRBV11-2 - TGTGCCAGCAGCTTATCGGGGAGGGTGAACACTGAAGCTTTCTTT CASSLSGRVNTEAFF
- TRBJ2-5 TRBV7-2 TRBD2 TGTGCCAGCAGCCCGGGGGGACTAGCGGGACAAGAGACCCAGTACTTC CASSPGGLAGQETQYF
once TRBJ1-6 TRBV11-2 - TGTGCCAGCAGCTTAGATGCCGGTTCACCCCTCCACTTT CASSLDAGSPLHF
- TRBJ1-6 TRBV28 TRBD1 TGTGCCAGCAGGGGGGACAGGGAAACCTATAATTCACCCCTCCACTTT CASRGDRETYNSPLHF
- TRBJ2-1 TRBV9 - TGTGCCAGCAGCGTTGAGGCCAGCTCCTACAATGAGCAGTTCTTC CASSVEASSYNEQFF
- TRBJ2-1 TRBV9 - TGTGCCAGCAGCGCGGAGAGGGGGGGATACAATGAGCAGTTCTTC CASSAERGGYNEQFF
- TRBJ1-1 TRBV7-9 - TGTGCCAGCAGACCTACGACGGGGACTGAAGCTTTCTTT CASRPTTGTEAFF
- TRBJ2-4 TRBV5-4 TRBD1 TGTGCCAGCAGCTCGCCGACAGGGAACATTCAGTACTTC CASSSPTGNIQYF
- TRBJ2-1 TRBV7-6 - TGTGCCAGCAGCCCAACCTCCCCCTCTAGGGCCAATGAGCAGTTCTTC CASSPTSPSRANEQFF
- TRBJ1-6 TRBV7-9 - TGTGCCAGCAGCTTACGGGGATCGCAGGTTTCACCCCTCCACTTT CASSLRGSQVSPLHF
- TRBJ2-7 TRBV4-1 - TGCGCCAGCAGCCGAAGATTCGGGGTCGAGTCCGTTGAGACCTACGAGCAGTACTTC CASSRRFGVESVETYEQYF
- TRBJ1-2 TRBV7-9 TRBD1 TGTGCCAGCTCGGAGTCAGACAGGGGTATGAACTATGGCTACACCTTC CASSESDRGMNYGYTF
- TRBJ2-2 TRBV7-3 - TGTGCCAGCAGCCCCGACAGGGGTCAGTTCAGCGGGAGTCGGGCCGGGGAGCTGTTTTTT CASSPDRGQFSGSRAGELFF
- TRBJ1-5 TRBV28 - TGTGCCAGCAGTCGCCCGCACGGGCAGAATCAGCCCCAGCATTTT CASSRPHGQNQPQHF
- TRBJ2-1 TRBV6-2/TRBV6-3 TRBD2 TGTGCCAGCAGTTCCCGGGGGACTAGCGTACCCAAGGAGCAGTTCTTC CASSSRGTSVPKEQFF
few TRBJ1-1 TRBV7-9 - TGTGCCAGCAGCTTAGTAGTCGGACTGAACACTGAAGCTTTCTTT CASSLVVGLNTEAFF
- TRBJ2-7 TRBV30 TRBD2 TGTGCCTGGAGTGTACTTGAACTGGCTAGCGGGAGACAGGCGGAGCAGTACTTC CAWSVLELASGRQAEQYF
- TRBJ2-3 TRBV4-2 TRBD2 TGTGCCAGCAGCCAAGTGGGGACTAGCGGCCCCCAAAAAGGGGATACGCAGTATTTT CASSQVGTSGPQKGDTQYF
- TRBJ1-3 TRBV7-8 - TGTGCCAGCAGCTTAGTAGTATGGGACCCTAATTCCCCCAACTCTGGAAACACCATATATTTT CASSLVVWDPNSPNSGNTIYF
- TRBJ1-2 TRBV12-5 - TGTGCTAGTGGCTCCGGGCCCTATACCTACACCTTC CASGSGPYTYTF
- TRBJ1-1 TRBV6-5 - - CASILDRVVSEAFF
- TRBJ1-1 TRBV5-1 - TGCGCCAGCAGGCAGGGCCCGACCTACCCTGAAGCTTTCTTT CASRQGPTYPEAFF
- TRBJ1-2 TRBV2 - TGTGCCAGCAGTGAAGCGCAAACAGGAAACGGCTACACCTTC CASSEAQTGNGYTF
- TRBJ2-7 TRBV6-5 - TGTGCCAGCCTCACCCTCCACGGGAACTCCTACGAGCAGTACTTC CASLTLHGNSYEQYF
- TRBJ2-3 TRBV11-2 - TGTGCCAGCAGCTTAGATGGAGGGAGCACAGATACGCAGTATTTT CASSLDGGSTDTQYF
- TRBJ2-7 TRBV19 - TGTGCCAGTAGTCCGGGTCAGGCCGTTTCCTACGAGCAGTACTTC CASSPGQAVSYEQYF
- TRBJ2-7 TRBV5-1 - TGCGCCAGCAGCTTGCGAGGGGCCAGCCAACCCTACGAGCAGTACTTC CASSLRGASQPYEQYF
- TRBJ2-7 TRBV19 TRBD2 TGTGCCAGTAGCCAACTAGCGGGAGGTCACGAGCAGTACTTC CASSQLAGGHEQYF
- TRBJ2-5 TRBV23-1 TRBD1 TGCGCCAGCAGTCAATCATTCGGGGACAGGGCTATTGAGACCCAGTACTTC CASSQSFGDRAIETQYF
once TRBJ2-7 TRBV5-8 - TGTGCCAGCAGTCCTTATACAGCGGGTTTGGCCTACGAGCAGTACTTC CASSPYTAGLAYEQYF
- TRBJ2-3 TRBV7-9 - TGTGCCAGCAGCTTCTCCGGCATCACAGATACGCAGTATTTT CASSFSGITDTQYF
- TRBJ1-5 TRBV28 - TGTGCCAGCTTCCGGGGAGGGGCTATAAGCAATCAGCCCCAGCATTTT CASFRGGAISNQPQHF
- TRBJ1-4 TRBV21-1 - TGTGCCAGCGAGATCCCGGCTCCGTGCAGGAAACTGTTTTTT CASEIPAPCRKLFF
once TRBJ2-1 TRBV10-2 TRBD2 TGCGCCAGTAGGGACTACCCCTACAATGAGCAGTTCTTC CASRDYPYNEQFF
- TRBJ2-7 TRBV14 - TGTGCCAGCAGCTCCGTGGGTGAGCAGTACTTC CASSSVGEQYF
- TRBJ1-1 TRBV7-3 TRBD1 TGTGCCAGCAGCGCCTTCCTCCGGGACAGTGAAGCTTTCTTT CASSAFLRDSEAFF
- TRBJ1-3 TRBV3-1/TRBV3-2 - TGTGCCAGCAGCCAACATCCACAGCAAAGTCCTGGAAACACCATATATTTT CASSQHPQQSPGNTIYF
- TRBJ2-2 TRBV5-1 - TGCGCCAGCAGCATAGAAGCCGGGGAGCTGTTTTTT CASSIEAGELFF
- TRBJ2-2 TRBV18 - TGTGCCAGCTCACCGGCGACAGTGAACACCGGGGAGCTGTTTTTT CASSPATVNTGELFF
- TRBJ2-2 TRBV11-2 - TGTGCCAGCAGCTGGGGGGACCCCCACACCGGGGAGCTGTTTTTT CASSWGDPHTGELFF
- TRBJ1-1 TRBV6-5 TRBD1 TGTGCCAGCAGTACAGGGGAGACTGAAGCTTTCTTT CASSTGETEAFF
once TRBJ2-1 TRBV15 - TGTGCCACCAGCAGAGCGGTCTACAATGAGCAGTTCTTC CATSRAVYNEQFF
- TRBJ1-5 TRBV3-1/TRBV3-2 - TGTGCCAGCAGCCAAGATAGGGGTAAGACTCAGCCCCAGCATTTT CASSQDRGKTQPQHF
- TRBJ1-1 TRBV7-8 - TGTGCCAGCAGCTTAGTTGGAGCCAACACTGAAGCTTTCTTT CASSLVGANTEAFF
- TRBJ2-1 TRBV4-1 - TGCGCCAGCAGCCAACCGGGACTTCCCCGGCAGTTCTTC CASSQPGLPRQFF
- TRBJ1-1 TRBV20-1 - TGCAGTGCCCAGATGCCATCCGAAGCTTTCTTT CSAQMPSEAFF
- TRBJ2-2 TRBV28 TRBD1 TGTGCCAGCAGGGCCAACAGGGGGAACACCGGGGAGCTGTTTTTT CASRANRGNTGELFF
few TRBJ1-2 TRBV28 TRBD1 TGTGCCAGCAACAAACGGGACAGGGGCTACACCTTC CASNKRDRGYTF
- TRBJ1-3 TRBV9 TRBD1 TGTGCCAGCAGCGTTTGGGACAGCGGCATCTCTGGAAACACCATATATTTT CASSVWDSGISGNTIYF
- TRBJ2-1 TRBV12-3/TRBV12-4 TRBD1 TGTGCCAGCAGGGGACAGGGTTTTAGGGAGCAGTTCTTC CASRGQGFREQFF
- TRBJ2-1 TRBV3-1/TRBV3-2 - TGTGCCAGCAGTCTCCGACAGCGGTACAATGAGCAGTTCTTC CASSLRQRYNEQFF
- TRBJ1-4 TRBV2 - TGTGCCACCCGGGCCCGGGGTGAAAAACTGTTTTTT CATRARGEKLFF
- TRBJ2-1 TRBV18 TRBD2 TGTGCCAGCTCACCGGATTTACTAGCGAACAATGAGCAGTTCTTC CASSPDLLANNEQFF